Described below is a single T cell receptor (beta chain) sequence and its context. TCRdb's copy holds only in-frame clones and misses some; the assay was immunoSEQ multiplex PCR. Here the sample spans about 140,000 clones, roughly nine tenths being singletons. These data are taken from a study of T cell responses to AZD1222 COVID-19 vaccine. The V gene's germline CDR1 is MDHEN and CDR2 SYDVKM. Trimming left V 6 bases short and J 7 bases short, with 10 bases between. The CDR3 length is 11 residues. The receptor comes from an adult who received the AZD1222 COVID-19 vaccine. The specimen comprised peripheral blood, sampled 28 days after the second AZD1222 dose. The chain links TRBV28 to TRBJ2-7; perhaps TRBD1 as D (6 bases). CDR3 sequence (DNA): TGTGCCAGCAGCCTAGGGGGTGAGCAGTACTTC. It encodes CASSLGGEQYF.